The sequence of this T cell receptor (beta chain) was determined in a study of T cell responses to AZD1222 COVID-19 vaccine. Points from the study as a whole: At 160-218 and 743-854, vaccine-associated CD4 TCRs were dominant, and they spanned spike.

The data were produced by immunoSEQ multiplex PCR, yet TCRdb's version contains in-frame clones alone and is incomplete. The table shows roughly 200,000 clones, with just under 95% occurring only once. Points on this clone: Its antigen is as yet unknown.

The V gene lost 6 bases and the J gene lost 7 bases, with 9 bases spanning the gap. From germline, CDR1 is MNHEY and CDR2 SVGEGT. CDR3 length: 11 residues. The chain has TRBV6-2 or TRBV6-3 and TRBJ1-2; D is uncertain. The specimen comprised peripheral blood, sampled 28 days after the second dose of the MenACWY control vaccine. This clonotype was sampled from an adult who received the MenACWY meningococcal vaccine as a control. CDR3 nucleotide sequence: TGTGCCAGCAGCCACGGTGGTGGCTACACCTTC. As protein: CASSHGGGYTF.